The 8 T cell receptor beta chains below all came from one sample that was sequenced in a study of blood T cell repertoires in COVID-19. Sequencing was performed with immunoSEQ multiplex PCR; in TCRdb, only in-frame clones are kept and a portion is missing. The table lists about 380,000 clones, approximately 81% of them singletons. The sequenced sample was peripheral blood. The receptors stem from a woman aged 18-30 years with acute or convalescent COVID-19.

V is TRBV29-1 and J is TRBJ2-7; D is possibly TRBD1 (5 bases). The CDR3 has 13 amino acids. The germline gives CDR1 SQVTM, CDR2 ANQGSEA. Between the trimmed V and J ends, which lost 7 bases and 2 bases, there was a span of 15 bases. The CDR3 loop is CSARTSRPYEQYF. Written as DNA, the CDR3 is TGCAGCGCCCGGACATCAAGGCCCTACGAGCAGTACTTC.

V gene TRBV6-1 combines with J gene TRBJ2-7, with TRBD2 matching over 7 bases. The V gene's germline CDR1 is MNHNS and CDR2 SASEGT. J was trimmed by 1 base and V by 1 base; bases with no gene match: 7. The CDR3 is 16 amino acids. The CDR3 bases are TGTGCCAGCAGTGAAGGGCATCCTAGCGGATCCTACGAGCAGTACTTC. Translation: CASSEGHPSGSYEQYF.

The genes are TRBV3-1 (or the pseudogene TRBV3-2) and TRBJ1-2; 8 bases align to TRBD1. This CDR3 is built from 13 residues. CDR1 and CDR2 (germline): LGHDT, YNNKEL (reference sequence). Trimming took 7 bases from V and 7 from J; bases not matched to a gene: 8. The CDR3, as DNA: TGTGCCAGCACCAGACAGGGGTCGGTTGGCTACACCTTC. Amino acids: CASTRQGSVGYTF.

The V and J genes are TRBV28 and TRBJ1-1, with TRBD1 matching 10 bases. V dropped 6 bases and J dropped 6; count of bases not matched to a gene: 13. There are 16 residues in the CDR3. CDR1 and CDR2 (germline): MDHEN, SYDVKM. CDR3 nucleotide sequence: TGTGCCAGCAGCCTGCCGGGACAGGGGACCACAGCTGAAGCTTTCTTT. This translates into CASSLPGQGTTAEAFF.

There are a few counts of this clone. The chain uses TRBV3-1 (or the pseudogene TRBV3-2) and TRBJ1-2; no firm D call. The CDR3 totals 15 residues. Germline V gene lookup returns CDR1 LGHDT and CDR2 YNNKEL (reference sequence). V lost 4 bases to trimming and J lost 7 bases, with 19 bases between them. The CDR3 DNA follows: TGTGCCAGCAGCCCCGAGTGGCGTGGGCAGTCTGGCTACACCTTC. As protein: CASSPEWRGQSGYTF.

The V gene is TRBV4-1, the J gene TRBJ1-1; perhaps TRBD1 as D (5 bases). This CDR3 has 17 amino acids. Germline V gene lookup returns CDR1 MGHRA and CDR2 YSYEKL. V lost 2 bases, J lost 1 base, and 17 bases lay in between. The CDR3 spells CASSQKGRAGWNTEAFF. The CDR3 bases are TGCGCCAGCAGCCAAAAGGGGAGGGCGGGGTGGAACACTGAAGCTTTCTTT.

The chain uses TRBV27 and TRBJ1-3; TRBD1 might be the D (5 bases). The germline V gene has CDR1 MNHEY and CDR2 SMNVEV (reference sequence). Between the trimmed V and J ends, which lost 5 bases and 2 bases, there was a span of 16 bases. The CDR3 has 16 amino acids. DNA of the CDR3: TGTGCCAGCAGTCCGCGTGGCAGGGCGGCTGGAAACACCATATATTTT. It codes for CASSPRGRAAGNTIYF.

This chain links TRBV11-2 with TRBJ2-1; 10 bases fit TRBD2. The J segment lost 4 bases and the V segment lost 5 bases, leaving 5 bases of the junction unmatched. CDR1 SGHAT and CDR2 FQNNGV come from the germline V gene. This CDR3 contains 15 residues. CDR3 sequence (DNA): TGTGCCAGCAGCCCACTAGCGGGACTTTACAATGAGCAGTTCTTC. Translating gives CASSPLAGLYNEQFF.